This T cell receptor beta chain derives from a study of control samples from healthy donors and cancer patients. This clone appeared a few times. The CDR3 is made up of 10 amino acids. Germline CDR1 is DFQATT and CDR2 is SNEGSKA (reference sequence). Clones were sequenced by immunoSEQ multiplex PCR, and TCRdb holds only the in-frame ones, with some missing. The sample consists of roughly 88,000 clones, approximately 93% of them appearing once. The sequenced sample was blood. This TCR derives from a man younger than 35 in good health. The chain has TRBV20-1 and TRBJ1-2; D perhaps matches TRBD1 (6 bases). CDR3 sequence reads: CSADSYGYTF. The CDR3 DNA reads TGCAGCGCGGACAGCTATGGCTACACCTTC.